This T cell receptor (beta chain) was sequenced for a study of blood T cell repertoires in COVID-19. Germline CDR1 is MNHNY and CDR2 is SVGAGI (reference sequence). This CDR3 spans 14 amino acids. V shed 5 bases, J shed 2 bases, and the junction held 3 bases outside the gene matches. The data were produced by immunoSEQ multiplex PCR, yet TCRdb's version contains in-frame clones alone and is incomplete. The sample consists of about 130,000 clones, about 86% of them appearing once. The sequence came from a woman of 80 years or more with acute or convalescent COVID-19. Sequencing was done on a sample of peripheral blood. This chain connects TRBV6-6 to TRBJ1-3, with TRBD1 identical over 7 bases. CDR3 sequence: CASSDRVAGNTIYF. CDR3 sequence (DNA): TGTGCCAGCAGTGACAGGGTCGCTGGAAACACCATATATTTT.